Described below is a single TCR beta chain sequence and its context. Its antigen is undetermined. The record originates from a study of OX40 agonist ivuxolimab in advanced cancers. Study overall: With a range of roughly 20 to 80, age averaged approximately 60 years, and more than 75% were male.

TCRdb keeps only in-frame clones here, not all; method: immunoSEQ multiplex PCR. The sample yields about 20,000 clones, 75% to 80% seen once. This CDR3 is built from 13 residues. The V gene lost 2 bases and the J gene lost 5 bases, with 6 bases spanning the gap. CDR1 is MGHDK and CDR2 is SYGVNS in the germline V gene. Study observations and caveats: Expanded peripheral T cell antigen specificity was not determined. Blood T cells, both CD4+ and CD8+, expanded clonally by week 6 at 0.1 to 3.0 mg/kg.

The rearrangement uses TRBV25-1 and TRBJ1-4; D unresolved. The input for sequencing was CD4+ or CD8+ T cells sorted from blood, taken in a trial of the OX40 agonist ivuxolimab. This clonotype was obtained from an adult with an advanced solid tumor such as melanoma, head and neck, liver or kidney cancer. The CDR3 nucleotides are TGTGCCAGCAGTGAACAGATGAATGAAAAACTGTTTTTT. Its translation is CASSEQMNEKLFF. Full variable domain (rest looked up from reference TRBV25-1 and TRBJ1-4): EADIYQTPRYLVIGTGKKITLECSQTMGHDKMYWYQQDPGMELHLIHYSYGVNSTEKGDLSSESTVSRIRTEHFPLTLESARPSHTSQYLCASSEQMNEKLFFGSGTQLSVL.